The clone carrying this T cell receptor (beta chain) was recorded many times. What it binds is not known. CDR3 length: 16 amino acids. V lost 6 bases and J lost 4; bases outside the gene matches: 5. Germline CDR1 and CDR2: MNHEY and SVGEGT. These data are taken from a study of CD8 T cells in ankylosing spondylitis. Study-wide findings and caveats: Blood from ankylosing spondylitis patients appeared to carry a characteristic roughly eight-variant TCR beta motif. Previous work reported some of these motif variants in the synovial fluid and blood of reactive arthritis.

Preparation of TCR beta libraries was done by quantitative 5'-RACE with molecular barcodes. TCRdb used MiXCR to reprocess the 5' RACE reads, holding one entry per CDR3 protein. The table records hundreds of thousands of distinct CDR3 sequences, approximately 12% of them present only once. The receptor was derived from a male donor with ankylosing spondylitis. This chain uses TRBV6-2 or TRBV6-3 with TRBJ2-1, with 14 bases matching TRBD2. The material sequenced was blood, either unsorted or a sorted T cell fraction (not recorded which). In DNA, the CDR3 is TGTGCCAGCAGCACGACTAGCGGGAGGGGATACAATGAGCAGTTCTTC. This translates into CASSTTSGRGYNEQFF.